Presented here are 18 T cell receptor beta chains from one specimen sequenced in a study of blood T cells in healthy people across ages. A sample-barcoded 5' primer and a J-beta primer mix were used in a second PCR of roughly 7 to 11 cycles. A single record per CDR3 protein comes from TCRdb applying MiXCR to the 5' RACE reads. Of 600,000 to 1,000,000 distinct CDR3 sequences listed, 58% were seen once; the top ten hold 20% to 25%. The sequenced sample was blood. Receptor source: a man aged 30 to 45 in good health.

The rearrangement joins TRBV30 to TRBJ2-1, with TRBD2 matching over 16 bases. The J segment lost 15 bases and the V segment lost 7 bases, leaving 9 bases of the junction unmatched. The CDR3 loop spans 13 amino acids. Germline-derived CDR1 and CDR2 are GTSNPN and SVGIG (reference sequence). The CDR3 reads CAYAGLAGGSLFF. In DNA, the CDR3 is TGTGCCTATGCGGGACTAGCGGGGGGGAGCTTGTTCTTC.

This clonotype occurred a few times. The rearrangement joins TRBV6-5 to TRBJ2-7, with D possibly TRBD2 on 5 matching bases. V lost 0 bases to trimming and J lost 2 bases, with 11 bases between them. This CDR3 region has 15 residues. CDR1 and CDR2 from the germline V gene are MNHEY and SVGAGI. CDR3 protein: CASSYSISGTYEQYF. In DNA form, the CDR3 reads TGTGCCAGCAGTTACTCGATAAGCGGAACCTACGAGCAGTACTTC.

CDR3 coding DNA: TGCAGCGTTGAATGGGGACTCCGAGAGACCCAGTACTTC. Translating gives CSVEWGLRETQYF. This chain uses TRBV29-1 with TRBJ2-5, with D perhaps matching TRBD2 (6 bases). The V end was cut by 2 bases, the J end by 4 bases, with 11 bases between. The CDR3 runs to 13 residues. Germline CDR1 reads SQVTM; CDR2 reads ANQGSEA.

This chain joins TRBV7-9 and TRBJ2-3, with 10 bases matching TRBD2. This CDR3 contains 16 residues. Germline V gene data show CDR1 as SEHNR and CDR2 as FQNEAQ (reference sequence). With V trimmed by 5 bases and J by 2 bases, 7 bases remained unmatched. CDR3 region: CASSAELAGSTDTQYF. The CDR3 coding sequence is TGTGCCAGCAGCGCAGAACTAGCGGGATCCACAGATACGCAGTATTTT.

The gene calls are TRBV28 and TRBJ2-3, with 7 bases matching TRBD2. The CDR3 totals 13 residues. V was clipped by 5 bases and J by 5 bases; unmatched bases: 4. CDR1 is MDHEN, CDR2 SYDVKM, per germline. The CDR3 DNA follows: TGTGCCAGCAGTCTACTAGCGCAAGATACGCAGTATTTT. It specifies CASSLLAQDTQYF.

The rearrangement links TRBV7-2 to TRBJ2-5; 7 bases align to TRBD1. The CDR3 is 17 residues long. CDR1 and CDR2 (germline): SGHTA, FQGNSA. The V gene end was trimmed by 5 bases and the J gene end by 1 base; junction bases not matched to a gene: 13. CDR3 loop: CASSKKGAALLQETQYF. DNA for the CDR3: TGTGCCAGCAGCAAGAAGGGGGCGGCCCTCCTCCAAGAGACCCAGTACTTC.

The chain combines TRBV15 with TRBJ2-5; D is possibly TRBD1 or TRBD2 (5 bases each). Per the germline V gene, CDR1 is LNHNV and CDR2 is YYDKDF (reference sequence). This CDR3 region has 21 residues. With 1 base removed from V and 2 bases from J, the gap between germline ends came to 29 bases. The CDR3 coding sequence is TGTGCCACCAGCAGAGCCCGTAGTCAACCACGTGGGGGAGAAGGGCAAGAGACCCAGTACTTC. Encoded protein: CATSRARSQPRGGEGQETQYF.

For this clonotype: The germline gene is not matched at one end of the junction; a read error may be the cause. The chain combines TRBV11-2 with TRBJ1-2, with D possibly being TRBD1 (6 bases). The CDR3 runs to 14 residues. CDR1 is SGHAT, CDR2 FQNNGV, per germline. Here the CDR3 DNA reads TGTGTCAGCAGTCGTTACTTCCCGGGGGCTGGCTACACCTTC. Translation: CVSSRYFPGAGYTF.

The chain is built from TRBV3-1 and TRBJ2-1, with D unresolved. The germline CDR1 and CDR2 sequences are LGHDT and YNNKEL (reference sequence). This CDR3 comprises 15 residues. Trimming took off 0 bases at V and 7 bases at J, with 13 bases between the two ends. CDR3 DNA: TGTGCCAGCAGCCAAGATCTCTCTCCCCGGAATGAGCAGTTCTTC. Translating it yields CASSQDLSPRNEQFF.

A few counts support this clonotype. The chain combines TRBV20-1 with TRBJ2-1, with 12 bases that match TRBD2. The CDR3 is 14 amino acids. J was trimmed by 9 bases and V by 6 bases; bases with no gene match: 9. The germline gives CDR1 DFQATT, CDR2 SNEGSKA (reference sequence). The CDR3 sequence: CSAPLAGGPSEQFF. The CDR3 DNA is TGCAGTGCCCCTCTAGCGGGGGGGCCCAGTGAGCAGTTCTTC.

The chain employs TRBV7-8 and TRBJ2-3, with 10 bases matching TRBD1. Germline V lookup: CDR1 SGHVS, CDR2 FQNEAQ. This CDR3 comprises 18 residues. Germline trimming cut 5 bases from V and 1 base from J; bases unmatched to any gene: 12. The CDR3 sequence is CASSPGPGTGARTDTQYF. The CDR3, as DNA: TGTGCCAGCAGCCCAGGGCCCGGGACAGGGGCACGCACAGATACGCAGTATTTT. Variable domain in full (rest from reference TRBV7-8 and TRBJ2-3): GAGVSQSPRYKVAKRGQDVALRCDPISGHVSLFWYQQALGQGPEFLTYFQNEAQLDKSGLPSDRFFAERPEGSVSTLKIQRTQQEDSAVYLCASSPGPGTGARTDTQYFGPGTRLTVL.

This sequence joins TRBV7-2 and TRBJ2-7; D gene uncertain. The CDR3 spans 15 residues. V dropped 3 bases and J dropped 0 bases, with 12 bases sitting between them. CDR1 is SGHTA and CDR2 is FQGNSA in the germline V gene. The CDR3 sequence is CASSFLATNSYEQYF. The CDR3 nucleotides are TGTGCCAGCAGCTTTTTGGCCACTAACTCCTACGAGCAGTACTTC.

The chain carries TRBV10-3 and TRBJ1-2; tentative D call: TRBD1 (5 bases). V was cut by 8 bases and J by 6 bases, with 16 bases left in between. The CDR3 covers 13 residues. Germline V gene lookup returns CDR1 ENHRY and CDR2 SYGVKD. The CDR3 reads CAIASTDADGYTF. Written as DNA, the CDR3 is TGTGCCATCGCGTCGACAGACGCTGATGGCTACACCTTC.

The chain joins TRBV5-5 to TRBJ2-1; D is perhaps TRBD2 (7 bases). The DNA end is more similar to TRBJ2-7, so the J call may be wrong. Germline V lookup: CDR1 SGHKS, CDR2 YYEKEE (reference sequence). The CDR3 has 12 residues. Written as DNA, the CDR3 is TGTGCCAGCAGCGGGGGGGGGCAGGAGCAGTACTTC. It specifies CASSGGGQEQYF.

CDR3: CASSVEGFTDTQYF. The DNA of the CDR3 is TGTGCCAGCAGCGTTGAGGGCTTCACAGATACGCAGTATTTT. The rearrangement uses TRBV27 and TRBJ2-3, with D possibly TRBD2 on 5 matching bases. From germline, CDR1 is MNHEY and CDR2 SMNVEV (reference sequence). Trimming stripped 6 bases from V and 2 bases from J, with 12 bases between. The CDR3 is made up of 14 amino acids.

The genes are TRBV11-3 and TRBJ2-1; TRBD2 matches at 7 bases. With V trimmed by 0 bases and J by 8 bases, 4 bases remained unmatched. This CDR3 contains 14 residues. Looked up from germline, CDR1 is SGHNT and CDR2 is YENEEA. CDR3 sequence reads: CASSLDGRSDEQFF. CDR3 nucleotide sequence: TGTGCCAGCAGCTTAGACGGGAGGAGTGATGAGCAGTTCTTC.

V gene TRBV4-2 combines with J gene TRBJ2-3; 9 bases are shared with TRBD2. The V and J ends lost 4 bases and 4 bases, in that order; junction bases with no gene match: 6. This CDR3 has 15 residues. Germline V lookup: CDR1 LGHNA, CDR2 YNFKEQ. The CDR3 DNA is TGTGCCAGCAGCCCCGCGGGGGGGCCAGCAGATACGCAGTATTTT. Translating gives CASSPAGGPADTQYF.

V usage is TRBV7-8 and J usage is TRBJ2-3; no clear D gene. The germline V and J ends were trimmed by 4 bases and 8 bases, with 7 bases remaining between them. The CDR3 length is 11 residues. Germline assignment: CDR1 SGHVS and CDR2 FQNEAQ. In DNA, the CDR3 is TGTGCCAGCAGCTCTACGCTTACGCAGTATTTT. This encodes CASSSTLTQYF.